Following are 31 T cell receptor beta chains from one sample sequenced in a study of shared clonotypes between healthy human individuals. CD8 cells classed as naive were CD45RO-negative and positively selected for CCR7, excluding terminally differentiated effector memory CD45RA+ cells. Method: immunoSEQ multiplex PCR; TCRdb's copy keeps in-frame clones and lacks some. The profile shows about 2,200,000 clones, 85% to 95% of them singletons. The sequenced sample was naive CD8+ T cells from PBMCs. These receptors were obtained from a young man in good health. Some clones in this sample may be carry-over from other donors' samples.

J is TRBJ1-4 and V is TRBV19; TRBD1 might be the D (6 bases). The germline V gene has CDR1 LNHDA and CDR2 SQIVND (reference sequence). CDR3 size: 10 residues. Trimming took off 6 bases at V and 15 bases at J, with 11 bases between the two ends. The CDR3 coding sequence is TGTGCCAGTAGGGGGGCCAGCTTGTTTTTT. This encodes CASRGASLFF.

The chain carries TRBV5-1 and TRBJ2-7, with D tentatively TRBD2 (6 bases). Per germline, CDR1 SGHRS and CDR2 YFSETQ. Trimming shortened V by 3 bases and J by 2 bases, and 18 bases separated the two germline ends. This CDR3 comprises 16 residues. CDR3 residues: CASSSDLARRAYEQYF. The CDR3 DNA is TGCGCCAGCAGCTCCGATCTAGCGCGCCGTGCCTACGAGCAGTACTTC.

This clone came up once. CDR3 region: CASLGQPDWQPQHF. The CDR3 DNA is TGTGCCAGTCTGGGACAACCCGACTGGCAGCCCCAGCATTTT. The J gene is TRBJ1-5, the V gene TRBV19, with TRBD1 as a possible D gene (6 bases). Trimming pared 8 bases from V and 7 bases from J, leaving 18 bases between. Germline V CDR1 and CDR2: LNHDA, SQIVND (reference sequence). The CDR3 spans 14 residues.

The rearrangement links TRBV27 to TRBJ2-7; the D gene is possibly TRBD2 (5 bases). Germline CDR1 MNHEY, CDR2 SMNVEV (reference sequence). V was pared by 5 bases and J by 2 bases, with 16 bases between. The CDR3 sequence is 15 residues long. The CDR3 spells CASSPILETPYEQYF. The CDR3, as DNA: TGTGCCAGCAGTCCCATACTAGAAACACCCTACGAGCAGTACTTC.

This chain joins TRBV6-5 and TRBJ2-2, with TRBD2 matching 14 bases. This CDR3 contains 14 residues. From germline, CDR1 is MNHEY and CDR2 SVGAGI. V was clipped by 10 bases and J by 7 bases; unmatched bases: 5. The CDR3 region is CATWGLAGVGELFF. The CDR3 bases are TGTGCCACCTGGGGACTAGCGGGAGTCGGGGAGCTGTTTTTT.

The chain couples TRBV5-1 to TRBJ1-1; 9 nucleotides line up with TRBD1. V lost 4 bases to trimming and J lost 3 bases; unmatched junction nucleotides: 7. The CDR3 contains 15 residues. Looked up from germline, CDR1 is SGHRS and CDR2 is YFSETQ. The CDR3, as DNA: TGCGCCAGCAGCCCGGGACAGGGTTTTCACACTGAAGCTTTCTTT. As protein: CASSPGQGFHTEAFF.

This chain uses TRBV6-5 with TRBJ2-7; TRBD1 agrees at 8 bases. The V segment lost 2 bases and the J segment 3 bases; nucleotides outside the gene matches: 6. The CDR3 has 15 amino acids. CDR1 and CDR2 (germline): MNHEY, SVGAGI. CDR3 sequence reads: CASSYGAGGYYEQYF. DNA of the CDR3: TGTGCCAGCAGTTACGGGGCAGGGGGCTACTACGAGCAGTACTTC.

The V gene is TRBV4-1, the J gene TRBJ2-5, with TRBD2 matching over 9 bases. The CDR3 is made up of 17 amino acids. CDR1 is MGHRA and CDR2 is YSYEKL in the germline V gene. The ends lost 1 base at V and 5 bases at J; junction bases unmatched: 11. The CDR3 sequence is CASSQAPIAGEMETQYF. The CDR3 DNA reads as TGCGCCAGCAGCCAAGCCCCAATAGCGGGAGAGATGGAGACCCAGTACTTC.

V and J are TRBV9 and TRBJ2-7, with 10 bases that match TRBD2. From germline, CDR1 is SGDLS and CDR2 YYNGEE. After removal of 0 bases from V and 0 bases from J, the junction contained 9 bases not matched to a gene. The CDR3 has 18 amino acids. CDR3 bases: TGTGCCAGCAGCGTAGATGAGCCTAGCGGGGGAAGCTCCTACGAGCAGTACTTC. Translated: CASSVDEPSGGSSYEQYF.

The chain couples TRBV28 to TRBJ1-2; the D is unclear. Germline CDR1 is MDHEN and CDR2 is SYDVKM. The CDR3 has 10 residues. Trimming left V 6 bases short and J 4 bases short, with 3 bases between. The CDR3 spells CASRAYGYTF. As DNA, the CDR3 is TGTGCCAGCAGGGCCTATGGCTACACCTTC.

Regarding this clone: The same CDR3 arises from other DNA sequences in this sample as well. V gene TRBV7-9 combines with J gene TRBJ1-1; tentative D call: TRBD1 (6 bases). Germline-derived CDR1 and CDR2 are SEHNR and FQNEAQ (reference sequence). This CDR3 region has 14 residues. Trimming pared 3 bases from V and 1 base from J, leaving 9 bases between. CDR3 protein: CASSLGGPNTEAFF. CDR3 sequence (DNA): TGTGCCAGCAGCTTGGGGGGCCCGAACACTGAAGCTTTCTTT.

The chain couples TRBV10-3 to TRBJ2-7; perhaps TRBD1 as D (5 bases). The CDR3 runs 12 residues. Trimming shortened V by 7 bases and J by 2 bases, and 9 bases separated the two germline ends. Germline assignment: CDR1 ENHRY and CDR2 SYGVKD. CDR3 sequence: CAIMTAAYEQYF. The CDR3 region has the DNA TGTGCCATCATGACAGCAGCCTACGAGCAGTACTTC.

The CDR3 is CASSYRQGNGYTF. CDR3 DNA sequence: TGTGCCAGCAGTTACAGACAGGGTAACGGCTACACCTTC. This rearrangement joins TRBV6-5 to TRBJ1-2; 7 bases are shared with TRBD1. The CDR3 consists of 13 residues. Germline V lookup: CDR1 MNHEY, CDR2 SVGAGI. The ends lost 2 bases at V and 8 bases at J; junction bases unmatched: 5.

The chain carries TRBV11-2 and TRBJ2-7; a possible D gene is TRBD2 (7 bases). V was trimmed by 2 bases and J by 7 bases, leaving 21 bases between them. The CDR3 is 16 amino acids. CDR1 is SGHAT, CDR2 FQNNGV, per germline. CDR3 in DNA: TGTGCCAGCAGCTTAAGGGTCTGGGAGGGGGTAAAAGAGCAGTACTTC. Its translation: CASSLRVWEGVKEQYF.

A few counts support this clone. V is TRBV7-9 and J is TRBJ1-1, with D uncertain. The CDR3 has 13 amino acids. The V and J ends lost 5 bases and 1 base respectively, with 8 bases between them. Looked up from germline, CDR1 is SEHNR and CDR2 is FQNEAQ (reference sequence). CDR3: CASSRIQNTEAFF. CDR3 bases: TGTGCCAGCAGCCGAATCCAGAACACTGAAGCTTTCTTT.

This chain joins TRBV6-4 and TRBJ1-5; maybe TRBD1 (6 bases). This CDR3 comprises 14 residues. CDR1 is MRHNA, CDR2 SNTAGT, per germline. Trimming cost V 3 bases and J 6 bases, with 12 bases left between them. The CDR3 sequence: CASSESGESQPQHF. CDR3 DNA sequence: TGTGCCAGCAGTGAGTCAGGGGAAAGTCAGCCCCAGCATTTT.

This chain uses TRBV19 with TRBJ1-3, with no clear D. The CDR3 runs 12 residues. In germline, CDR1 is LNHDA, CDR2 SQIVND (reference sequence). V was clipped by 6 bases and J by 8 bases, with 11 bases between them. The CDR3 reads CASRDQLDTIYF. For the CDR3, the DNA is TGTGCCAGTAGGGATCAGTTGGACACCATATATTTT.

The V and J genes are TRBV5-4 and TRBJ1-2; the match to TRBD1 covers 9 bases. Germline loops: CDR1 SGHNT, CDR2 YYREEE (reference sequence). This CDR3 contains 16 residues. Trimming at V came to 4 bases and at J to 3 bases, leaving 10 bases not matched to a gene. The CDR3 reads CASSRQGQGRYYGYTF. The CDR3 nucleotides are TGTGCCAGCAGCAGACAAGGACAGGGGCGGTACTATGGCTACACCTTC. Full variable domain (missing parts from reference TRBV5-4 and TRBJ1-2): ETGVTQSPTHLIKTRGQQVTLRCSSQSGHNTVSWYQQALGQGPQFIFQYYREEENGRGNFPPRFSGLQFPNYSSELNVNALELDDSALYLCASSRQGQGRYYGYTFGSGTRLTVV.

This clone was observed a handful of times. Other DNA sequences in the sample encode the same CDR3. V usage is TRBV9 and J usage is TRBJ1-1, with D possibly matching TRBD1 (5 bases). CDR1 and CDR2 (germline): SGDLS, YYNGEE. Trimming pared 2 bases from V and 0 bases from J, leaving 8 bases between. The CDR3 runs to 14 residues. The chain's CDR3 is CASSVQGVNTEAFF. In DNA, the CDR3 is TGTGCCAGCAGCGTTCAGGGAGTGAACACTGAAGCTTTCTTT.

This chain links TRBV27 with TRBJ2-1; D not resolved. CDR3 length: 17 amino acids. With 7 bases removed from V and 5 bases from J, the gap between germline ends came to 24 bases. The germline gives CDR1 MNHEY, CDR2 SMNVEV (reference sequence). CDR3 DNA sequence: TGTGCCAGCAAGGGTTGGTTGGGATTCGCATACGACAATGAGCAGTTCTTC. This codes for CASKGWLGFAYDNEQFF.

CDR3 nucleotides: TGTGCCAGCAGCCCAACGGGCGAATTATACGAGCAGTACTTC. Translating gives CASSPTGELYEQYF. This chain connects TRBV9 to TRBJ2-7; D gene ambiguous. This CDR3 is built from 14 residues. Germline V gives CDR1 SGDLS, CDR2 YYNGEE. Trimming pared 4 bases from V and 4 bases from J, leaving 15 bases between.

J is TRBJ1-5 and V is TRBV2; 7 bases match TRBD1. The CDR3 totals 14 residues. Germline V gene lookup returns CDR1 SNHLY and CDR2 FYNNEI. V was clipped by 6 bases and J by 2 bases; unmatched bases: 4. This chain's CDR3 is CASSAGTGNQPQHF. The CDR3 nucleotides are TGTGCCAGCAGCGCTGGGACAGGCAATCAGCCCCAGCATTTT.

The CDR3 spells CASTTVGTSANEQFF. The CDR3 region has the DNA TGTGCCAGTACCACCGTCGGGACTAGCGCCAATGAGCAGTTCTTC. The rearrangement uses TRBV19 and TRBJ2-1; TRBD2 matches at 10 bases. The CDR3 contains 15 residues. Trimming took 7 bases from V and 6 from J; bases not matched to a gene: 9. Germline values: CDR1 LNHDA, CDR2 SQIVND (reference sequence). The variable domain in full, completed from reference TRBV19 and TRBJ2-1, reads DGGITQSPKYLFRKEGQNVTLSCEQNLNHDAMYWYRQDPGQGLRLIYYSQIVNDFQKGDIAEGYSVSREKKESFPLTVTSAQKNPTAFYLCASTTVGTSANEQFFGPGTRLTVL.

This clone was found a few times. The same CDR3 is also encoded by other DNA sequences in this sample. This sequence joins TRBV19 and TRBJ1-5, with D hard to call. CDR1 and CDR2 from the germline V gene are LNHDA and SQIVND (reference sequence). This CDR3 is 15 amino acids long. The V end lost 1 base, the J end lost 0 bases, and 7 bases lay between the germline ends. The CDR3 loop reads CASSIGDYSNQPQHF. The DNA of the CDR3 is TGTGCCAGTAGTATAGGGGATTATAGCAATCAGCCCCAGCATTTT.

The chain carries TRBV6-4 and TRBJ2-5; 8 bases are shared with TRBD2. The CDR3 loop spans 15 amino acids. The V gene's germline CDR1 is MRHNA and CDR2 SNTAGT. Trimming cost V 6 bases and J 1 base; bases outside gene matches: 7. The chain's CDR3 is CASSPGGTSQETQYF. DNA for the CDR3: TGTGCCAGCAGCCCTGGGGGGACTAGCCAAGAGACCCAGTACTTC.

This chain joins TRBV13 and TRBJ2-7, with 9 bases that match TRBD1. Germline V gene data show CDR1 as PRHDT and CDR2 as FYEKMQ (reference sequence). J lost 1 base, V lost 2 bases, and 6 bases had no gene match. There are 16 residues in the CDR3. The CDR3 spells CASSLTQGANSYEQYF. DNA for the CDR3: TGTGCCAGCAGCTTAACACAGGGGGCAAATTCCTACGAGCAGTACTTC.

This chain links TRBV29-1 with TRBJ2-4, with 7 bases fitting TRBD2. Germline CDR1 SQVTM, CDR2 ANQGSEA. The CDR3 sequence is 15 residues long. V was pared by 6 bases and J by 1 base, with 9 bases of the junction left unmatched. This CDR3 reads CSVLGGEWAKNIQYF. The CDR3 nucleotides read TGCAGCGTCTTGGGGGGGGAATGGGCCAAAAACATTCAGTACTTC.

The CDR3 nucleotides are TGTGCCAGCAGCCTATCACCGGGAGGGAGGCGAGAGACCCAGTACTTC. Translating it yields CASSLSPGGRRETQYF. This chain uses TRBV11-2 with TRBJ2-5; 8 bases are shared with TRBD2. CDR3 length: 16 residues. Looked up from germline, CDR1 is SGHAT and CDR2 is FQNNGV. The V segment lost 5 bases and the J segment 4 bases; nucleotides outside the gene matches: 12.

The genes are TRBV28 and TRBJ1-6; D gene ambiguous. V dropped 3 bases and J dropped 7 bases, with 10 bases sitting between them. Germline V gene data show CDR1 as MDHEN and CDR2 as SYDVKM. This CDR3 is 14 amino acids long. CDR3 DNA sequence: TGTGCCAGCAGTTTGCGGGGATTGAATTCACCCCTCCACTTT. Protein product: CASSLRGLNSPLHF.

J is TRBJ1-2 and V is TRBV29-1; tentative D call: TRBD1 (5 bases). The CDR3 length is 13 residues. The germline CDR1 and CDR2 sequences are SQVTM and ANQGSEA. Trimming cost V 7 bases and J 5 bases, with 17 bases left between them. For the CDR3, the DNA is TGCAGCGCTACGATCCGAGGGGATTATGGCTACACCTTC. Protein: CSATIRGDYGYTF.

V gene TRBV5-1 combines with J gene TRBJ2-2; possible D gene TRBD2, 7 bases. The germline V gene has CDR1 SGHRS and CDR2 YFSETQ. The ends were cut back, 7 bases at V and 0 bases at J, with 10 bases in the middle. The CDR3 runs to 14 residues. DNA for the CDR3: TGCGCCAGCTGGGAGGGGGCGAACACCGGGGAGCTGTTTTTT. It translates to CASWEGANTGELFF.